A single sample is the source of the 21 T cell receptor beta chains below, sequenced in a study of CD8 T cells in Susac syndrome. Random hexamers primed reverse transcription of about 0.5 to 1 ug RNA. Each CDR3 protein is one row after TCRdb ran MiXCR on the immunoSEQ multiplex PCR reads. The table shows 100,000 to 150,000 distinct CDR3 sequences, with about 92% occurring only once. Sequencing was performed on CD8+ T cells from PBMCs. The receptors originated from a human donor with multiple sclerosis.

The rearrangement joins TRBV11-2 to TRBJ2-7; D is ambiguous. Germline V gene data show CDR1 as SGHAT and CDR2 as FQNNGV. CDR3 length equals 12 residues. The V end was cut by 2 bases, the J end by 6 bases, with 8 bases between. The CDR3: CASSLIWPEQYF. Written as DNA, the CDR3 is TGTGCCAGCAGCTTAATCTGGCCCGAGCAGTACTTC.

The chain joins TRBV27 to TRBJ2-5; D may match TRBD1 or TRBD2 (5 bases each). The germline V and J ends were trimmed by 0 bases and 4 bases, with 9 bases remaining between them. The CDR3 is made up of 14 amino acids. Germline V lookup: CDR1 MNHEY, CDR2 SMNVEV (reference sequence). CDR3 in amino acids: CASSLSGLAETQYF. The CDR3 DNA reads TGTGCCAGCAGTTTATCGGGGCTAGCAGAGACCCAGTACTTC.

The chain carries TRBV5-1 and TRBJ2-7; D perhaps matches TRBD2 (6 bases). Germline V lookup: CDR1 SGHRS, CDR2 YFSETQ. The CDR3 runs to 19 residues. Trimming stripped 4 bases from V and 0 bases from J, with 26 bases between. The CDR3 DNA follows: TGCGCCAGCAGCCCGGGAGCTCTACCCTGGGGCGGAGCCTCCTACGAGCAGTACGTC. This translates into CASSPGALPWGGASYEQYV.

For the CDR3, the DNA is TGTGCCAGCAGTGAAGGACCCTTTTCCTACGAGCAGTACGTC. It specifies CASSEGPFSYEQYV. This rearrangement joins TRBV6-1 to TRBJ2-7; D remains unclear. Germline V gene data show CDR1 as MNHNS and CDR2 as SASEGT. V gave up 1 base and J gave up 1 base, with 8 bases separating them. This CDR3 has 14 amino acids.

The rearrangement uses TRBV25-1 and TRBJ1-3, with 8 nucleotides matching TRBD1. The CDR3 has 15 amino acids. J was trimmed by 3 bases and V by 8 bases; bases with no gene match: 9. Germline V gives CDR1 MGHDK, CDR2 SYGVNS. CDR3 sequence reads: CASRDRGRSGNTIYF. DNA of the CDR3: TGTGCCAGCCGCGACAGGGGCCGAAGTGGAAACACCATATATTTT.

This chain uses TRBV7-2 with TRBJ2-7; D call uncertain. The germline gives CDR1 SGHTA, CDR2 FQGNSA. This CDR3 has 11 amino acids. V lost 5 bases, J lost 3 bases, and 5 bases lay in between. The chain's CDR3 is CASSPFYEQYF. The CDR3 DNA reads as TGTGCCAGCAGCCCGTTCTACGAGCAGTACTTC.

This sequence joins TRBV7-2 and TRBJ2-1, with D tentatively TRBD1 or TRBD2 (5 bases each). Per the germline V gene, CDR1 is SGHTA and CDR2 is FQGNSA. V was trimmed by 8 bases and J by 0 bases, leaving 17 bases between them. This CDR3 comprises 16 residues. The CDR3 DNA is TGTGCCAGCGGAATGGGGCGGGTGAGCTCCTACAATGAGCAGTTCTTC. Its translation: CASGMGRVSSYNEQFF.

The rearrangement links TRBV4-1 to TRBJ1-1, with D hard to call. CDR3 length equals 13 residues. The V end was cut by 3 bases, the J end by 3 bases, with 8 bases between. CDR1 MGHRA and CDR2 YSYEKL come from the germline V gene. The CDR3 here is CASSHPTDTEAFF. DNA for the CDR3: TGCGCCAGCAGCCACCCGACCGACACTGAAGCTTTCTTT.

The CDR3 region is CASFGRGKLFF. The DNA for the CDR3 is TGTGCCAGCTTCGGGAGGGGGAAACTGTTTTTT. V gene TRBV6-6 combines with J gene TRBJ1-4, with TRBD1 as a possible D gene (6 bases). Germline assignment: CDR1 MNHNY and CDR2 SVGAGI (reference sequence). The CDR3 extends over 11 amino acids. The V end lost 8 bases, the J end lost 11 bases, and 12 bases lay between the germline ends.

This chain connects TRBV4-2 to TRBJ2-7; no firm D call. The CDR3 is 13 residues long. CDR1 LGHNA and CDR2 YNFKEQ come from the germline V gene. V was pared by 3 bases and J by 5 bases, with 11 bases between. The CDR3 is CASSQNARDEQYF. CDR3 coding DNA: TGTGCCAGCAGCCAGAATGCGAGAGACGAGCAGTACTTC.

The CDR3: CASSLQQGYEQFF. DNA of the CDR3: TGTGCCAGCAGCTTACAACAGGGCTACGAGCAGTTCTTC. The genes are TRBV5-5 and TRBJ2-1; D might be TRBD1 (6 bases). The germline CDR1 and CDR2 sequences are SGHKS and YYEKEE (reference sequence). The CDR3 has 13 amino acids. V dropped 2 bases and J dropped 10 bases, with 13 bases sitting between them.

The chain couples TRBV3-1 to TRBJ1-1; D is unclear. The CDR3 runs to 14 residues. Per germline, CDR1 LGHDT and CDR2 YNNKEL (reference sequence). V gave up 3 bases and J gave up 1 base, with 9 bases separating them. The CDR3 region has the DNA TGTGCCAGCAGCCACCTAGACAAGAACACTGAAGCTTTCTTT. Its translation: CASSHLDKNTEAFF.

The chain joins TRBV5-6 to TRBJ2-3, with 10 bases identical to TRBD2. Germline V gene lookup returns CDR1 SGHDT and CDR2 YYEEEE. The V segment lost 7 bases and the J segment 4 bases; nucleotides outside the gene matches: 3. The CDR3 runs to 13 residues. The CDR3 is CASGLAVPDTQYF. In DNA form, the CDR3 reads TGTGCCAGCGGACTAGCGGTCCCAGATACGCAGTATTTT.

The chain is built from TRBV15 and TRBJ2-1; D is tentatively TRBD1 or TRBD2 (6 bases each). Deletions cut 6 bases from V and 4 bases from J, with 13 bases between. The CDR3 has 14 amino acids. Germline loops: CDR1 LNHNV, CDR2 YYDKDF (reference sequence). The CDR3 sequence: CATREGVGYNEQFF. CDR3 DNA sequence: TGTGCCACCAGGGAGGGGGTCGGATACAATGAGCAGTTCTTC.

The chain's CDR3 is CASRVQGRFLAFF. CDR3 nucleotides: TGTGCCAGCAGGGTACAGGGGCGCTTTTTGGCTTTCTTT. The V and J genes are TRBV6-1 and TRBJ1-1; 7 nucleotides match TRBD1. Unmatched junction bases numbered 12, after V lost 6 bases and J lost 11 bases. The V gene's germline CDR1 is MNHNS and CDR2 SASEGT. CDR3 size: 13 residues.

V gene TRBV11-2 combines with J gene TRBJ1-4; unclear D gene. With 1 base removed from V and 0 bases from J, the gap between germline ends came to 12 bases. Germline V CDR1 and CDR2: SGHAT, FQNNGV. CDR3 length: 17 residues. The CDR3 DNA reads as TGTGCCAGCAGCTTAGCCCACAGCCCCGCAACTAATGAAAAACTGTTTTTT. As protein: CASSLAHSPATNEKLFF.

The chain combines TRBV6-6 with TRBJ2-5; a weak D match, TRBD2 (5 bases). V was shortened by 0 bases and J by 1 base, with 9 bases between the two germline ends. The germline V gene has CDR1 MNHNY and CDR2 SVGAGI (reference sequence). The CDR3 is 15 amino acids. The DNA of the CDR3 is TGTGCCAGCAGTTACTCGGTCGGACTCCAAGAGACCCAGTACTTC. Translating gives CASSYSVGLQETQYF.

V and J are TRBV29-1 and TRBJ1-4, with D possibly being TRBD1 (5 bases). This CDR3 has 14 amino acids. Deletions cut 6 bases from V and 3 bases from J, with 14 bases between. The germline gives CDR1 SQVTM, CDR2 ANQGSEA. CDR3 nucleotide sequence: TGCAGCGTGGGGGTCGGACGGGCTAATGAAAAACTGTTTTTT. Translated: CSVGVGRANEKLFF.

The chain combines TRBV5-1 with TRBJ2-1, with D unresolved. This CDR3 has 11 residues. CDR1 SGHRS and CDR2 YFSETQ come from the germline V gene. Trimming cost V 0 bases and J 12 bases, with 7 bases left between them. The CDR3 region is CASSLGPAQFF. DNA of the CDR3: TGCGCCAGCAGCTTGGGTCCTGCGCAGTTCTTC.

V is TRBV10-3 and J is TRBJ2-2; D might be TRBD1 (6 bases). V was shortened by 2 bases and J by 3 bases, with 16 bases between the two germline ends. This CDR3 is 17 amino acids long. Per the germline V gene, CDR1 is ENHRY and CDR2 is SYGVKD. CDR3 coding DNA: TGTGCCATCAGTGAGACAGGGACGCCCAAGCACACCGGGGAGCTGTTTTTT. Protein sequence: CAISETGTPKHTGELFF.

The chain couples TRBV6-1 to TRBJ2-1, with 8 bases matching TRBD1. CDR1 is MNHNS, CDR2 SASEGT, per germline. This CDR3 spans 19 amino acids. The ends lost 6 bases at V and 0 bases at J; junction bases unmatched: 16. The CDR3 DNA is TGTGCCAGCAGAACCCCCGGGACAGGTGGATCCCTCTCCTACAATGAGCAGTTCTTC. This encodes CASRTPGTGGSLSYNEQFF.